One sample yielded the 21 T cell receptor beta chains listed below, sequenced in a study of blood T cells in healthy people across ages. Primers used in a second PCR of about 7 to 12 cycles were a sample-barcoded 5' primer and a J-beta primer mix. TCRdb itself ran the 5' RACE reads through MiXCR, one entry per CDR3 protein. Of fewer than 600,000 distinct CDR3 sequences in the sample, about 28% were seen once. This same sample was also part of a study on T cells of mothers and their children.

Sample: blood. The receptors originated from a boy aged 2 to 10 in good health.

V is TRBV12-3 or TRBV12-4 and J is TRBJ1-3; 8 bases are shared with TRBD1. This CDR3 region has 14 residues. The trim removed 6 bases at V and 4 bases at J, leaving 5 bases unmatched. As DNA, the CDR3 is TGTGCCAGCAGCCGACAGGGGTTCGGAAACACCATATATTTT. Translating it yields CASSRQGFGNTIYF.

This clonotype has only a few counts. The J gene is TRBJ2-5, the V gene TRBV13; possibly TRBD2 for D (6 bases). The J call may be faulty, since TRBJ2-7 better matches the DNA end. Germline CDR1 and CDR2: PRHDT and FYEKMQ (reference sequence). The CDR3 runs to 14 residues. The CDR3 spells CASSSAGYVYEQYF. The CDR3, as DNA: TGTGCCAGCAGCTCCGCGGGGTACGTGTACGAGCAGTACTTC.

The table lists this clonotype with a few counts. CDR3 amino acids: CATSSGRGKPLHF. The DNA for the CDR3 is TGTGCCACCAGCTCCGGCCGGGGGAAACCCCTCCACTTT. V and J are TRBV15 and TRBJ1-6, with D possibly being TRBD1 (5 bases). V lost 5 bases to trimming and J lost 12 bases, with 14 bases between them. Germline CDR1 and CDR2: LNHNV and YYDKDF (reference sequence). CDR3 length: 13 amino acids.

The sample holds many counts of this clonotype. The rearrangement joins TRBV7-9 to TRBJ2-5, with 9 bases fitting TRBD1. Losses at the gene ends were 4 bases for V and 4 bases for J; bases not matched to a gene: 1. Per germline, CDR1 SEHNR and CDR2 FQNEAQ (reference sequence). The CDR3 has 13 residues. The CDR3: CASSWDRAETQYF. CDR3 DNA: TGTGCCAGCAGCTGGGACAGGGCAGAGACCCAGTACTTC.

The gene calls are TRBV20-1 and TRBJ2-3; possibly TRBD1 or TRBD2 for D (6 bases each). The J call may be mistaken, given a closer DNA end match to TRBJ2-5. Germline CDR1 reads DFQATT; CDR2 reads SNEGSKA (reference sequence). The CDR3 extends over 14 amino acids. The CDR3 sequence: CSAGGQALLETQYF. The CDR3 DNA reads as TGCAGTGCTGGGGGGCAGGCCCTTCTAGAGACCCAGTACTTC.

This clonotype came up many times. The chain carries TRBV12-3 or TRBV12-4 and TRBJ2-1, with 8 positions matching TRBD2. The CDR3 has 15 amino acids. V was clipped by 5 bases and J by 0 bases; unmatched bases: 3. The CDR3 is CASSASGSSYNEQFF. Written as DNA, the CDR3 is TGTGCCAGCAGTGCCAGCGGGAGCTCCTACAATGAGCAGTTCTTC.

This clonotype showed up just once. The V call is TRBV20-1, the J call TRBJ1-1; D not certain. V shed 5 bases and J shed 8 bases, with 9 bases lying between them. The CDR3 totals 10 residues. Germline V gene lookup returns CDR1 DFQATT and CDR2 SNEGSKA (reference sequence). CDR3 coding DNA: TGCAGTGCTGGGCGGATAGAAGCTTTCTTT. This encodes CSAGRIEAFF.

This clonotype has at least ten counts. CDR3 loop: CASSPFHPNAGGGYEQYF. The CDR3 DNA follows: TGTGCCAGCAGCCCTTTCCACCCAAACGCGGGGGGAGGTTACGAGCAGTACTTC. The rearrangement uses TRBV3-1 and TRBJ2-7; TRBD2 agrees at 8 bases. Trimming cost V 4 bases and J 4 bases; bases outside gene matches: 18. In germline, CDR1 is LGHDT, CDR2 YNNKEL (reference sequence). This CDR3 comprises 18 residues.

This clonotype was observed a few times. The rearrangement uses TRBV27 and TRBJ1-4, with D unresolved. The CDR3 is 14 amino acids. V shed 6 bases and J shed 0 bases, with 8 bases lying between them. Looked up from germline, CDR1 is MNHEY and CDR2 is SMNVEV (reference sequence). CDR3 coding DNA: TGTGCCAGCAGCTCCCCGGCAACTAATGAAAAACTGTTTTTT. Its protein product is CASSSPATNEKLFF.

This clonotype appeared a few times. The genes are TRBV12-3 or TRBV12-4 and TRBJ2-5; 7 nucleotides align to TRBD2. This CDR3 has 13 amino acids. V lost 7 bases to trimming and J lost 5 bases; unmatched junction nucleotides: 7. In nucleotides, the CDR3 is TGTGCCAGCACCCACGGACTAGTCGAGACCCAGTACTTC. Residues: CASTHGLVETQYF.

This clonotype showed up just a few times. The chain carries TRBV29-1 and TRBJ2-2; 8 bases are shared with TRBD2. Trimming took 3 bases from V and 6 from J; bases not matched to a gene: 6. This CDR3 is built from 14 residues. Per germline, CDR1 SQVTM and CDR2 ANQGSEA. The CDR3: CSVDGRGAPGELFF. The CDR3 nucleotides read TGCAGCGTTGACGGGCGGGGGGCCCCCGGGGAGCTGTTTTTT.

The chain combines TRBV4-2 with TRBJ2-3; 11 bases align to TRBD2. The junction had 5 bases not matched to a gene; V was cut back by 0 bases and J by 0 bases. In germline, CDR1 is LGHNA, CDR2 YNFKEQ. The CDR3 has 18 residues. The CDR3 sequence: CASSQDGTSGPSTDTQYF. DNA of the CDR3: TGTGCCAGCAGCCAAGACGGGACTAGCGGACCAAGCACAGATACGCAGTATTTT.

This clonotype was seen repeatedly, ten times or more. The V gene is TRBV20-1, the J gene TRBJ2-5; D may be TRBD1 or TRBD2 (6 bases each). This CDR3 region has 15 residues. The germline V and J ends were trimmed by 3 bases and 2 bases, with 16 bases remaining between them. The V gene's germline CDR1 is DFQATT and CDR2 SNEGSKA (reference sequence). The CDR3 sequence: CSARDLRGLQETQYF. The CDR3 coding sequence is TGCAGTGCTAGGGACCTCCGGGGGCTTCAAGAGACCCAGTACTTC.

This clonotype was seen only a few times. The CDR3 DNA is TGTGCCAGCTTACTAGGGGGGAACACTGAAGCTTTCTTT. The encoded protein is CASLLGGNTEAFF. V and J are TRBV18 and TRBJ1-1; the D gene is possibly TRBD1 (6 bases). Germline V gene lookup returns CDR1 KGHSH and CDR2 LQKENI. V lost 7 bases to trimming and J lost 1 base, with 10 bases between them. The CDR3 contains 13 residues.

This clonotype was recorded a few times. The rearrangement uses TRBV3-1 and TRBJ2-3; 13 nucleotides agree with TRBD2. The V gene end was trimmed by 6 bases and the J gene end by 4 bases; junction bases not matched to a gene: 4. Germline CDR1 reads LGHDT; CDR2 reads YNNKEL (reference sequence). This CDR3 has 15 amino acids. The DNA of the CDR3 is TGTGCCAGCAGTTGGACTAGCGGGGGTTCAGATACGCAGTATTTT. It codes for CASSWTSGGSDTQYF.

The rearrangement links TRBV7-9 to TRBJ2-3; 7 bases agree with TRBD1. J gave up 0 bases and V 5 bases, and 5 bases lay outside the gene matches. CDR3 length: 15 amino acids. Germline V lookup: CDR1 SEHNR, CDR2 FQNEAQ (reference sequence). The CDR3 sequence is CASSRDRVSTDTQYF. In DNA form, the CDR3 reads TGTGCCAGCAGCCGCGACAGGGTGAGCACAGATACGCAGTATTTT.

The genes are TRBV18 and TRBJ1-4; no firm D call. The CDR3 length is 15 residues. Germline CDR1 KGHSH, CDR2 LQKENI. The V end was cut by 4 bases, the J end by 8 bases, with 17 bases between. CDR3 protein: CASSLPTLGEEKLFF. Here the CDR3 DNA reads TGTGCCAGCTCACTCCCGACCCTGGGCGAGGAAAAACTGTTTTTT. The variable domain in full, completed from reference TRBV18 and TRBJ1-4, reads NAGVMQNPRHLVRRRGQEARLRCSPMKGHSHVYWYRQLPEEGLKFMVYLQKENIIDESGMPKERFSAEFPKEGPSILRIQQVVRGDSAAYFCASSLPTLGEEKLFFGSGTQLSVL.

The chain links TRBV7-2 to TRBJ2-1; perhaps TRBD1 as D (5 bases). This CDR3 comprises 15 residues. From germline, CDR1 is SGHTA and CDR2 FQGNSA. The V end was cut by 2 bases, the J end by 6 bases, with 14 bases between. The CDR3 loop is CASSLRIGRVNEQFF. CDR3 in DNA: TGTGCCAGCAGCTTAAGGATCGGCAGGGTCAATGAGCAGTTCTTC.

The V call is TRBV6-5, the J call TRBJ1-4; 10 bases match TRBD1. The CDR3 is 14 residues long. J was trimmed by 5 bases and V by 6 bases; bases with no gene match: 3. The germline CDR1 and CDR2 sequences are MNHEY and SVGAGI. The CDR3 sequence is CASRGTGANEKLFF. DNA for the CDR3: TGTGCCAGCAGGGGGACAGGGGCGAATGAAAAACTGTTTTTT.

This clonotype occurred a few times. This CDR3 is CASSYIRDTEAFF. The CDR3 nucleotides are TGTGCCAGCAGTTATATCCGGGACACTGAAGCTTTCTTT. The V and J genes are TRBV6-2 or TRBV6-3 and TRBJ1-1; D remains unclear. The CDR3 extends over 13 amino acids. CDR1 and CDR2 from the germline V gene are MNHEY and SVGEGT. The V and J ends lost 3 bases and 3 bases respectively, with 8 bases between them.

V gene TRBV3-1 combines with J gene TRBJ1-3, with 7 bases matching TRBD1. CDR1 is LGHDT and CDR2 is YNNKEL in the germline V gene (reference sequence). The CDR3 has 14 amino acids. Losses at the gene ends were 2 bases for V and 2 bases for J; bases not matched to a gene: 0. For the CDR3, the DNA is TGTGCCAGCAGCCAACAGGGGGCTGGAAACACCATATATTTT. Its protein is CASSQQGAGNTIYF.